Below, 13 T cell receptor beta chains from the same sample are listed, as sequenced in a study of shared clonotypes between healthy human individuals (TCRdb year 2020). Receptors were amplified or captured by the immunoSEQ multiplex PCR assay. Not all clones reach the TCRdb copy of this immuneACCESS table, which keeps in-frame sequences only. Checked studies attribute under half of the gap to unresolved V genes and leave the rest unexplained. The sample contains about half a million clones, roughly 85% of them found a single time. The ten most abundant clones make up less than 15% of the sample. The specimen sequenced was PBMCs. The receptor set was obtained from a woman aged 40 to 55 in good health. Some clones in this sample may be carry-over from other donors' samples.

DNA of the CDR3: TGTGCCAGCAGCGTGACGGTTTACGAGCAGTACTTC. It yields the protein CASSVTVYEQYF. The chain has TRBV5-5 and TRBJ2-7; no clear D. The CDR3 extends over 12 amino acids. CDR1 is SGHKS, CDR2 YYEKEE, per germline (reference sequence). Trimming took off 4 bases at V and 4 bases at J, with 9 bases between the two ends.

The chain recombines TRBV7-9 with TRBJ2-7, with 8 nucleotides matching TRBD1. Germline V lookup: CDR1 SEHNR, CDR2 FQNEAQ (reference sequence). The CDR3 spans 14 residues. The V gene end was trimmed by 8 bases and the J gene end by 0 bases; junction bases not matched to a gene: 6. DNA for the CDR3: TGTGCCAGCGGAGGGGACAGGAGCTCCTACGAGCAGTACTTC. It yields the protein CASGGDRSSYEQYF. Complete variable domain (other parts from reference TRBV7-9 and TRBJ2-7): DTGVSQNPRHKITKRGQNVTFRCDPISEHNRLYWYRQTLGQGPEFLTYFQNEAQLEKSRLLSDRFSAERPKGSFSTLEIQRTEQGDSAMYLCASGGDRSSYEQYFGPGTRLTVT.

The table lists this clone with a few counts. The CDR3 here is CASSLESASGAYNEQFF. For the CDR3, the DNA is TGTGCCAGCAGCTTAGAATCCGCCAGCGGAGCCTACAATGAGCAGTTCTTC. J is TRBJ2-1 and V is TRBV11-2, with D possibly being TRBD2 (5 bases). Between the trimmed V and J ends, which lost 0 bases and 2 bases, there was a span of 14 bases. From germline, CDR1 is SGHAT and CDR2 FQNNGV. The CDR3 extends over 17 amino acids.

About this clone itself: This specimen includes other DNA sequences encoding the same CDR3. Here the CDR3 reads CASSRERGQPQHF. CDR3 nucleotides: TGTGCCAGCAGCCGTGAAAGGGGTCAGCCCCAGCATTTT. This chain links TRBV11-2 with TRBJ1-5, with TRBD1 as a possible D gene (5 bases). Germline loops: CDR1 SGHAT, CDR2 FQNNGV. V lost 5 bases and J 6 bases, leaving 11 bases between the germline ends. The CDR3 spans 13 residues.

In DNA, the CDR3 is TGTGCCAGCAGCGACACCAGCGGCGGGGAGCTGTTTTTT. This encodes CASSDTSGGELFF. This chain connects TRBV7-2 to TRBJ2-2, with D possibly matching TRBD2 (5 bases). The CDR3 sequence is 13 residues long. The V and J ends lost 5 bases and 7 bases respectively, with 11 bases between them. Looked up from germline, CDR1 is SGHTA and CDR2 is FQGNSA. The full variable domain, in which reference TRBV7-2 and TRBJ2-2 provide the parts outside the CDR3, is GAGVSQSPSNKVTEKGKDVELRCDPISGHTALYWYRQSLGQGLEFLIYFQGNSAPDKSGLPSDRFSAERTGGSVSTLTIQRTQQEDSAVYLCASSDTSGGELFFGEGSRLTVL.

The chain couples TRBV18 to TRBJ1-5; 7 positions agree with TRBD1. The ends lost 2 bases at V and 4 bases at J; junction bases unmatched: 8. The CDR3 totals 16 residues. Germline V gene sequence: CDR1 KGHSH, CDR2 LQKENI. The CDR3 nucleotides are TGTGCCAGCTCACCAGGCGAGGGGGCCCAAAATCAGCCCCAGCATTTT. Amino acid sequence: CASSPGEGAQNQPQHF.

The chain has TRBV28 and TRBJ1-1; D is ambiguous. The germline V gene has CDR1 MDHEN and CDR2 SYDVKM. CDR3 length: 12 amino acids. Between the trimmed V and J ends, which lost 5 bases and 5 bases, there was a span of 9 bases. CDR3 loop: CASSPPGTEAFF. CDR3 sequence (DNA): TGTGCCAGCAGTCCCCCCGGGACTGAAGCTTTCTTT. The full variable domain, with the rest looked up from reference TRBV28 and TRBJ1-1, is DVKVTQSSRYLVKRTGEKVFLECVQDMDHENMFWYRQDPGLGLRLIYFSYDVKMKEKGDIPEGYSVSREKKERFSLILESASTNQTSMYLCASSPPGTEAFFGQGTRLTVV.

This clone was seen a single time. The rearrangement uses TRBV6-5 and TRBJ2-1, with TRBD1 as a possible D gene (5 bases). Germline CDR1 and CDR2: MNHEY and SVGAGI. The V gene lost 0 bases and the J gene lost 10 bases, with 19 bases spanning the gap. The CDR3 spans 16 residues. The CDR3: CASSYSVAEGEWEQFF. The CDR3 coding sequence is TGTGCCAGCAGTTACTCCGTTGCAGAAGGGGAATGGGAGCAGTTCTTC.

The chain employs TRBV7-9 and TRBJ2-3; a possible D gene is TRBD2 (6 bases). Trimming removed 0 bases from V and 0 bases from J, with 10 bases in between. Germline CDR1 is SEHNR and CDR2 is FQNEAQ (reference sequence). CDR3 length: 16 residues. DNA of the CDR3: TGTGCCAGCAGCTTAGCGACGGGACTGAGCACAGATACGCAGTATTTT. The encoded protein is CASSLATGLSTDTQYF. Supplemented by reference TRBV7-9 and TRBJ2-3, the full variable domain reads DTGVSQNPRHKITKRGQNVTFRCDPISEHNRLYWYRQTLGQGPEFLTYFQNEAQLEKSRLLSDRFSAERPKGSFSTLEIQRTEQGDSAMYLCASSLATGLSTDTQYFGPGTRLTVL.

This clone was recorded once. The sample has other DNA sequences that encode this CDR3 too. Written as DNA, the CDR3 is TGTGCCAGCAGCCCCGGGCCTAACACAGATACGCAGTATTTT. Its protein product is CASSPGPNTDTQYF. This sequence joins TRBV7-3 and TRBJ2-3, with D unresolved. There are 14 residues in the CDR3. Germline loops: CDR1 SGHTA, CDR2 FQGTGA. Trimming removed 5 bases from V and 2 bases from J, with 11 bases in between.

Remarks on this clone: This sample includes further DNA sequences coding for the same CDR3. This chain connects TRBV7-8 to TRBJ2-7; D uncertain. V dropped 5 bases and J dropped 1 base, with 3 bases sitting between them. Looked up from germline, CDR1 is SGHVS and CDR2 is FQNEAQ. The length of the CDR3 is 11 residues. The CDR3 DNA sequence: TGTGCCAGCAGCCGGTCCTACGAGCAGTACTTC. Translating gives CASSRSYEQYF. The whole variable domain, remainder taken from reference TRBV7-8 and TRBJ2-7, is GAGVSQSPRYKVAKRGQDVALRCDPISGHVSLFWYQQALGQGPEFLTYFQNEAQLDKSGLPSDRFFAERPEGSVSTLKIQRTQQEDSAVYLCASSRSYEQYFGPGTRLTVT.

The V call is TRBV4-2, the J call TRBJ2-2, with 13 bases that match TRBD2. The CDR3 length is 17 residues. Germline V lookup: CDR1 LGHNA, CDR2 YNFKEQ. Germline trimming cut 4 bases from V and 6 bases from J; bases unmatched to any gene: 8. Written as DNA, the CDR3 is TGTGCCAGCAGCCCAGCCGGACTAGCGGGAGTTGCCGGGGAGCTGTTTTTT. Its translation: CASSPAGLAGVAGELFF.

The rearrangement joins TRBV7-6 to TRBJ2-1; D ambiguous. V lost 1 base and J lost 7, with 8 bases in between. This CDR3 is built from 13 residues. Germline lookup yields CDR1 SGHVS and CDR2 FNYEAQ. The CDR3 sequence is CASSLGPENEQFF. The CDR3 DNA sequence: TGTGCCAGCAGCTTAGGCCCAGAGAATGAGCAGTTCTTC.